The 24 T cell receptor beta chains below were found in one sample sequenced in a study of cytomegalovirus exposure and HLA in healthy donors. The PCR had 60 Vbeta and 13 Jbeta primers. Libraries were prepared by immunoSEQ multiplex PCR; TCRdb keeps only in-frame clonotypes and omits some of them. Among roughly 150,000 clones, more than 60% were seen once, and the ten largest hold roughly a tenth. Material for sequencing was PBMCs. These receptors originate from a man in his thirties or forties in good health and CMV-seropositive.

V usage is TRBV5-1 and J usage is TRBJ2-1; D perhaps matches TRBD2 (5 bases). From germline, CDR1 is SGHRS and CDR2 YFSETQ. The CDR3 has 14 amino acids. Deletions cut 6 bases from V and 5 bases from J, with 15 bases between. The CDR3 DNA reads as TGCGCCAGCAAGTATTCGGGAATGGACAATGAGCAGTTCTTC. Protein product: CASKYSGMDNEQFF.

The V call is TRBV18, the J call TRBJ2-2, with 7 positions matching TRBD1. This CDR3 spans 16 amino acids. V gave up 3 bases and J gave up 4 bases; unmatched junction bases: 8. The V gene's germline CDR1 is KGHSH and CDR2 LQKENI. The CDR3 loop is CASSPGQWGGTGELFF. CDR3 DNA: TGTGCCAGCTCACCGGGACAGTGGGGTGGCACCGGGGAGCTGTTTTTT.

The chain couples TRBV30 to TRBJ2-3; TRBD2 aligns across 10 bases. The germline V gene has CDR1 GTSNPN and CDR2 SVGIG (reference sequence). V was clipped by 1 base and J by 6 bases; unmatched bases: 10. CDR3 size: 16 residues. The CDR3: CAWSAKLAGHKDTQYF. CDR3 nucleotides: TGTGCCTGGAGTGCGAAACTAGCGGGGCATAAGGATACGCAGTATTTT.

The V and J genes are TRBV9 and TRBJ2-1; D ambiguous. CDR3 length: 16 residues. Deletions cut 0 bases from V and 4 bases from J, with 14 bases between. Germline V gene lookup returns CDR1 SGDLS and CDR2 YYNGEE. CDR3 residues: CASSVAVGGAYNEQFF. The CDR3 coding sequence is TGTGCCAGCAGCGTAGCGGTAGGTGGAGCATACAATGAGCAGTTCTTC. Variable domain in full (rest from reference TRBV9 and TRBJ2-1): DSGVTQTPKHLITATGQRVTLRCSPRSGDLSVYWYQQSLDQGLQFLIQYYNGEERAKGNILERFSAQQFPDLHSELNLSSLELGDSALYFCASSVAVGGAYNEQFFGPGTRLTVL.

The chain joins TRBV6-5 to TRBJ1-6, with 7 bases that match TRBD1. The CDR3 has 15 amino acids. Germline CDR1 and CDR2: MNHEY and SVGAGI. The V gene end was trimmed by 0 bases and the J gene end by 9 bases; junction bases not matched to a gene: 5. The CDR3 DNA follows: TGTGCCAGCAGTTACTCGAGTCAGGGGGTTTCACCCCTCCACTTT. Translation gives CASSYSSQGVSPLHF.

This clone was observed once. The rearrangement links TRBV4-2 to TRBJ2-1; TRBD2 aligns across 15 bases. Germline-derived CDR1 and CDR2 are LGHNA and YNFKEQ. V was clipped by 1 base and J by 6 bases; unmatched bases: 7. The CDR3 contains 18 residues. For the CDR3, the DNA is TGTGCCAGCAGCCAAGCCCCACCGGGACTAGCGGGAGGCAATGAGCAGTTCTTC. It specifies CASSQAPPGLAGGNEQFF.

J is TRBJ2-7 and V is TRBV27, with D perhaps matching TRBD2 (6 bases). The CDR3 sequence is 13 residues long. CDR1 is MNHEY, CDR2 SMNVEV, per germline (reference sequence). With 0 bases removed from V and 4 bases from J, the gap between germline ends came to 7 bases. CDR3 DNA sequence: TGTGCCAGCAGTTTATCTAGCGGATACGAGCAGTACTTC. Protein product: CASSLSSGYEQYF.

The rearrangement uses TRBV27 and TRBJ2-5, with 12 bases identical to TRBD1. CDR1 is MNHEY, CDR2 SMNVEV, per germline (reference sequence). V dropped 6 bases and J dropped 4; count of bases not matched to a gene: 12. The CDR3 spans 17 residues. DNA for the CDR3: TGTGCCAGCAGCCATAGGGACAGGGGGCGGTTCCCAGAGACCCAGTACTTC. Translated, it gives CASSHRDRGRFPETQYF.

This clone appeared a few times. The rearrangement links TRBV5-1 to TRBJ2-2, with 7 bases that match TRBD1. J gave up 2 bases and V 4 bases, and 17 bases lay outside the gene matches. This CDR3 region has 19 residues. CDR1 and CDR2 from the germline V gene are SGHRS and YFSETQ. In DNA form, the CDR3 reads TGCGCCAGCAGCATCAGCCTACAGGGGCACTGGCTAAACACCGGGGAGCTGTTTTTT. Translation: CASSISLQGHWLNTGELFF.

The chain has TRBV27 and TRBJ2-7; 7 bases match TRBD2. Germline trimming cut 5 bases from V and 2 bases from J; bases unmatched to any gene: 6. The CDR3 loop spans 14 amino acids. Germline assignment: CDR1 MNHEY and CDR2 SMNVEV (reference sequence). CDR3 coding DNA: TGTGCCAGCAGTCCGACGGGAGGCACCTACGAGCAGTACTTC. Protein sequence: CASSPTGGTYEQYF.

The chain is built from TRBV10-3 and TRBJ1-3; 8 bases agree with TRBD1. Trimming at V came to 4 bases and at J to 2 bases, leaving 4 bases not matched to a gene. CDR1 is ENHRY, CDR2 SYGVKD, per germline. The CDR3 length is 15 residues. The CDR3 spells CAISADRGPGNTIYF. CDR3 in DNA: TGTGCCATCAGTGCCGACAGGGGACCTGGAAACACCATATATTTT.

The rearrangement links TRBV27 to TRBJ2-7; possibly TRBD2 for D (5 bases). This CDR3 comprises 14 residues. The germline CDR1 and CDR2 sequences are MNHEY and SMNVEV (reference sequence). The V end was cut by 4 bases, the J end by 6 bases, with 16 bases between. CDR3 protein: CASSSGSLSLEQYF. In nucleotides, the CDR3 is TGTGCCAGCAGTTCTGGGAGCCTTAGCCTCGAGCAGTACTTC.

This rearrangement joins TRBV7-9 to TRBJ2-7; D possibly corresponds to TRBD2 (6 bases). Per germline, CDR1 SEHNR and CDR2 FQNEAQ (reference sequence). The CDR3 length is 15 residues. V was trimmed by 5 bases and J by 6 bases, leaving 20 bases between them. The CDR3 here is CASSRDGGAFTEQYF. CDR3 sequence (DNA): TGTGCCAGCAGCAGGGACGGAGGGGCCTTTACCGAGCAGTACTTC.

The chain is built from TRBV7-3 and TRBJ1-1; D not resolved. This CDR3 spans 13 amino acids. V was trimmed by 5 bases and J by 1 base, leaving 8 bases between them. CDR1 is SGHTA and CDR2 is FQGTGA in the germline V gene. The CDR3 nucleotides read TGTGCCAGCAGCCCACGGGGGAACACTGAAGCTTTCTTT. The encoded protein is CASSPRGNTEAFF.

This chain joins TRBV5-1 and TRBJ2-1, with D perhaps TRBD2 (6 bases). CDR1 is SGHRS, CDR2 YFSETQ, per germline. CDR3 length equals 15 residues. The V and J ends lost 2 bases and 3 bases respectively, with 12 bases between them. This CDR3 is CASSFRSGDYNEQFF. The CDR3 nucleotides are TGCGCCAGCAGCTTTCGGTCGGGAGACTACAATGAGCAGTTCTTC.

The V and J genes are TRBV28 and TRBJ2-1; D is unclear. V lost 4 bases, J lost 0 bases, and 10 bases lay in between. CDR1 is MDHEN, CDR2 SYDVKM, per germline. CDR3 length: 15 amino acids. CDR3 in DNA: TGTGCCAGCAGTTCCGGAGCGACCTCCTACAATGAGCAGTTCTTC. Translation: CASSSGATSYNEQFF.

This rearrangement joins TRBV6-5 to TRBJ2-5, with 7 bases that match TRBD1. Trimming at V came to 6 bases and at J to 2 bases, leaving 3 bases not matched to a gene. The germline V gene has CDR1 MNHEY and CDR2 SVGAGI. CDR3 length: 13 amino acids. CDR3 sequence reads: CASSRQGQETQYF. In DNA form, the CDR3 reads TGTGCCAGCAGCCGACAGGGTCAAGAGACCCAGTACTTC.

This chain joins TRBV6-5 and TRBJ2-2; D perhaps matches TRBD2 (6 bases). This CDR3 has 16 amino acids. Germline V lookup: CDR1 MNHEY, CDR2 SVGAGI. V lost 0 bases, J lost 1 base, and 9 bases lay in between. CDR3 loop: CASSYSTGGNTGELFF. As DNA, the CDR3 is TGTGCCAGCAGTTACTCGACCGGGGGGAACACCGGGGAGCTGTTTTTT.

DNA for the CDR3: TGTGCCAGCAGCCCGGGGACTTCTGAGACCCAGTACTTC. It yields the protein CASSPGTSETQYF. V is TRBV5-4 and J is TRBJ2-5, with a tentative D call TRBD2 (6 bases). The V gene's germline CDR1 is SGHNT and CDR2 YYREEE (reference sequence). Trimming removed 4 bases at V and 5 bases at J, with 12 bases between. CDR3 length: 13 amino acids.

V gene TRBV11-2 combines with J gene TRBJ2-3, with D tentatively TRBD2 (6 bases). The CDR3 is made up of 16 amino acids. V was cut by 1 base and J by 2 bases, with 13 bases left in between. The germline V gene encodes CDR1 SGHAT and CDR2 FQNNGV. CDR3 nucleotide sequence: TGTGCCAGCAGCTTAGGAACGGGAGCCCACACAGATACGCAGTATTTT. It translates to CASSLGTGAHTDTQYF.

This chain uses TRBV6-1 with TRBJ2-3; weak D call: TRBD2 (6 bases). The V end was cut by 2 bases, the J end by 2 bases, with 14 bases between. CDR3 length: 16 amino acids. Germline V gene lookup returns CDR1 MNHNS and CDR2 SASEGT. Written as DNA, the CDR3 is TGTGCCAGCAGTGAACGAGGCGCGGGAACCACAGATACGCAGTATTTT. It encodes CASSERGAGTTDTQYF.

The rearrangement uses TRBV28 and TRBJ2-7; tentative D call: TRBD2 (6 bases). The CDR3 has 18 amino acids. V was clipped by 5 bases and J by 6 bases, with 29 bases between them. Looked up from germline, CDR1 is MDHEN and CDR2 is SYDVKM. The CDR3 sequence is CASSHLLSLSGLPSEQYF. For the CDR3, the DNA is TGTGCCAGCAGTCATCTGCTCTCGCTTTCGGGACTTCCCTCCGAGCAGTACTTC.

The chain combines TRBV5-4 with TRBJ1-1; tentative D call: TRBD1 (5 bases). This CDR3 is built from 14 residues. Trimming shortened V by 3 bases and J by 5 bases, and 14 bases separated the two germline ends. Germline CDR1 is SGHNT and CDR2 is YYREEE (reference sequence). As DNA, the CDR3 is TGTGCCAGCAGCTCCGCAGGGTTGGGGACTGAAGCTTTCTTT. As protein: CASSSAGLGTEAFF.

V gene TRBV6-1 combines with J gene TRBJ2-1; 9 nucleotides align to TRBD1. CDR3 length equals 15 residues. Germline CDR1 MNHNS, CDR2 SASEGT. V shed 6 bases and J 7 bases; nucleotides not matched to a gene: 10. The CDR3 DNA reads as TGTGCCAGCAGCGGATTGGGACAGGGACAAAATGAGCAGTTCTTC. It translates to CASSGLGQGQNEQFF.